The rows below give T cell receptor beta chains drawn from one sample of a study of CD8 T cells in Susac syndrome. In TCRdb, the immunoSEQ multiplex PCR reads were re-called with MiXCR into one record per CDR3 protein. This sample has 120,000 to 150,000 distinct CDR3 sequences; roughly 95% occur once, and the top ten carry approximately 0.09%. The sample consisted of CD4+ T cells from PBMCs. These receptors all come from a human donor in good health. CDR3s include the opening cysteine and the closing phenylalanine or tryptophan. D genes are given only for firm matches. Only part of the rows carry a size: once, few, many, or a class if the clone is expanded.

J	V	length	size	D	CDR3	DNA
TRBJ2-1	TRBV5-4	18	-	-	CASSKTRRDLLPYNEQFF	TGTGCCAGCAGCAAGACTAGACGTGACTTATTGCCATACAATGAGCAGTTCTTC
TRBJ1-3	TRBV9	16	-	-	CASSVGGFASGNTIYF	TGTGCCAGCAGCGTCGGAGGGTTCGCATCTGGAAACACCATATATTTT
TRBJ1-2	TRBV7-3	15	-	TRBD1	CASSLTGQGTYGYTF	TGTGCCAGCAGCTTAACGGGACAGGGGACCTATGGCTACACCTTC
TRBJ2-7	TRBV5-1	14	-	TRBD1	CASSPTGGSYEQYF	TGTGCCAGCAGCCCGACAGGGGGATCCTACGAGCAGTACTTC
TRBJ2-1	TRBV5-4	15	-	TRBD2	CASSRSSGNYNEQFF	TGTGCCAGCAGCCGCAGTAGCGGGAACTACAATGAGCAGTTCTTC
TRBJ1-1	TRBV19	12	-	TRBD1	CGSTGGYTEAFF	TGTGGCTCCACAGGGGGCTACACTGAAGCTTTCTTT
TRBJ1-2	TRBV19	13	-	TRBD1	CASGDRGYYGYTF	TGTGCCAGCGGCGACAGGGGATACTATGGCTACACCTTC
TRBJ1-1	TRBV6-1	16	-	TRBD1	CASSELGNRGNTEAFF	TGTGCCAGCAGTGAACTAGGGAACAGGGGGAACACTGAAGCTTTCTTT
TRBJ2-3	TRBV25-1	13	-	-	CASSPLGAFAQYF	TGTGCCAGCAGTCCCCTTGGGGCGTTCGCACAGTATTTT
TRBJ2-2	TRBV20-1	16	-	-	CSARVGARANTGELFF	TGCAGTGCTAGAGTTGGAGCAAGGGCGAACACCGGGGAGCTGTTTTTT
TRBJ1-2	TRBV28	13	once	TRBD1	CASSRTGSYGYTF	TGTGCCAGCAGTCGGACAGGGAGCTATGGCTACACCTTC
TRBJ2-2	TRBV6-1	14	-	TRBD2	CASKRGANTGELFF	TGTGCCAGCAAGCGGGGTGCGAACACCGGGGAGCTGTTTTTT
TRBJ2-6	TRBV19	19	-	TRBD2	CASSMGGLAGSSGANVLTF	TGTGCCAGTAGTATGGGGGGACTAGCCGGCTCCTCTGGGGCCAACGTCCTGACTTTC
TRBJ1-2	TRBV3-1	14	-	TRBD1	CASSQDRGGYGYTF	TGTGCCAGCAGCCAGGACAGGGGAGGCTATGGCTACACCTTC
TRBJ2-7	TRBV12-3/TRBV12-4	13	-	TRBD1	CASKQGPNYEQYF	TGTGCCAGCAAACAGGGGCCGAACTACGAGCAGTACTTC
TRBJ2-1	TRBV15	15	-	TRBD2	CATSRRTSVYNEQFF	TGTGCCACCAGCCGCAGGACTAGCGTGTACAATGAGCAGTTCTTC
TRBJ1-2	TRBV2	13	-	-	CATRRGARYGYTF	TGTGCCACTCGACGGGGTGCCCGCTATGGCTACACCTTC
TRBJ2-1	TRBV7-8	16	-	TRBD2	CASSPPGGRSANEQFF	TGTGCCAGCAGCCCGCCGGGGGGGAGATCGGCCAATGAGCAGTTCTTC
TRBJ1-2	TRBV9	15	-	-	CASSVGQGSYYGYTF	TGTGCCAGCAGCGTAGGGCAGGGTTCCTACTATGGCTACACCTTC
TRBJ1-5	TRBV19	13	-	-	CASKGYSNQPQHF	TGTGCCAGTAAGGGTTATAGCAATCAGCCCCAGCATTTT
TRBJ2-4	TRBV18	16	-	TRBD1	CASSPPDRFAKNIQYF	TGTGCCAGCTCACCACCGGACAGGTTCGCCAAAAACATTCAGTACTTC
TRBJ2-2	TRBV15	16	-	TRBD1	CATSRGDRVGSGELFF	TGTGCCACCAGCAGAGGGGACAGGGTCGGATCCGGGGAGCTGTTTTTT
TRBJ2-1	TRBV20-1	15	-	TRBD1	CSAMMTGGTYNEQFF	TGCAGTGCTATGATGACAGGGGGCACCTACAATGAGCAGTTCTTC
TRBJ2-1	TRBV19	17	-	TRBD2	CASSIGLRGSSYNEQFF	TGTGCCAGTAGTATAGGACTGCGCGGGAGCTCCTACAATGAGCAGTTCTTC
TRBJ1-1	TRBV25-1	13	-	-	CASREDKNTEAFF	TGTGCCAGCAGGGAGGACAAGAACACTGAAGCTTTCTTT
TRBJ2-1	TRBV28	14	-	-	CASRPGLHGGEQFF	TGTGCCAGCAGACCGGGACTCCATGGGGGTGAGCAGTTCTTC
TRBJ1-1	TRBV25-1	13	-	-	CASSESFQIGAFF	TGTGCCAGCAGTGAATCCTTCCAAATTGGAGCTTTCTTT
TRBJ2-2	TRBV11-3	11	-	-	CASSITGELFF	TGTGCCAGCAGCATTACCGGGGAGCTGTTTTTT
TRBJ1-1	TRBV20-1	11	-	-	CSARKGGEAFF	TGCAGTGCTAGAAAAGGGGGTGAAGCTTTCTTT
TRBJ2-2	TRBV3-1	15	once	-	CASSQELRDTGELFF	TGTGCCAGCAGCCAAGAGTTGCGGGACACCGGGGAGCTGTTTTTT
TRBJ1-5	TRBV15	16	-	TRBD1	CATSRVGTGEGQPQHF	TGTGCCACCAGCAGAGTGGGGACAGGGGAAGGTCAGCCCCAGCATTTT
TRBJ2-2	TRBV5-1	15	-	-	CASSKDPANTGELFF	TGCGCCAGCAGCAAGGACCCGGCGAACACCGGGGAGCTGTTTTTT
TRBJ1-2	TRBV28	14	-	-	CASSLVLRGDGYTF	TGTGCCAGCAGTTTAGTTCTCAGGGGAGACGGCTACACCTTC
TRBJ2-3	TRBV9	16	-	-	CASSPVAGRHTDTQYF	TGTGCCAGCAGCCCAGTGGCGGGAAGGCACACAGATACGCAGTATTTT
TRBJ2-1	TRBV7-9	16	-	TRBD2	CASSALGLAGGEAQFF	TGTGCCAGCAGCGCCCTGGGACTAGCGGGAGGAGAAGCGCAGTTCTTC
TRBJ2-7	TRBV7-7	15	-	-	CASSLAFGVTDEQYF	TGTGCTAGCAGCTTAGCGTTCGGGGTGACGGACGAGCAGTACTTC
TRBJ2-7	TRBV20-1	13	once	-	CSASRQAGYEQYF	TGCAGTGCTAGCCGACAGGCGGGCTACGAGCAGTACTTC
TRBJ2-1	TRBV29-1	15	-	-	CSVATGPSTHNEQFF	TGCAGCGTGGCGACCGGACCTAGTACCCACAATGAGCAGTTCTTC
TRBJ2-3	TRBV6-2/TRBV6-3	14	-	TRBD1	CASKVTGDADTQYF	TGTGCCAGCAAGGTGACAGGGGATGCAGATACGCAGTATTTT
TRBJ2-3	TRBV27	11	-	-	CASTSSQRQYF	TGTGCCAGCACCTCGTCTCAGAGGCAGTATTTT
TRBJ1-2	TRBV10-2	15	-	TRBD1	CASRLTGGDGYGYTF	TGCGCCAGCAGACTAACAGGGGGAGACGGCTATGGCTACACCTTC
TRBJ2-7	TRBV21-1	16	once	-	CASSKASWREKGEQYF	TGTGCCAGCAGCAAAGCTAGTTGGCGGGAGAAGGGCGAGCAGTACTTC
TRBJ2-1	TRBV29-1	11	once	-	CSVPIYNEQFF	TGCAGCGTTCCGATTTACAATGAGCAGTTCTTC
TRBJ2-1	TRBV15	17	-	TRBD2	CATIVGGSVSSYNEQFF	TGTGCCACCATAGTGGGCGGGAGCGTTAGCTCCTACAATGAGCAGTTCTTC
TRBJ1-1	TRBV5-1	14	-	-	CASSLEGGNTEAFF	TGCGCCAGCAGCTTGGAGGGGGGGAACACTGAAGCTTTCTTT
TRBJ1-1	TRBV28	14	-	-	CASSPPGRNTEAFF	TGTGCCAGCAGCCCCCCCGGGAGGAACACTGAAGCTTTCTTT
TRBJ1-4	TRBV5-1	14	-	-	CASNSGNLDEKLFF	TGCGCCAGCAACTCAGGGAATCTCGATGAAAAACTGTTTTTT
TRBJ2-1	TRBV15	14	-	-	CATSRDVTGDEQFF	TGTGCCACCAGCAGAGATGTAACAGGCGATGAGCAGTTCTTC
TRBJ1-5	TRBV29-1	12	-	TRBD1	CSVATGNQPQHF	TGCAGCGTCGCGACAGGGAATCAGCCCCAGCATTTT
TRBJ1-3	TRBV30	14	once	-	CACAEGVIGNTIYF	TGTGCCTGTGCCGAAGGGGTGATTGGAAACACCATATATTTT
TRBJ2-5	TRBV7-9	13	-	TRBD2	CASSWTSGETQYF	TGTGCCAGCAGCTGGACTAGCGGGGAGACCCAGTACTTC